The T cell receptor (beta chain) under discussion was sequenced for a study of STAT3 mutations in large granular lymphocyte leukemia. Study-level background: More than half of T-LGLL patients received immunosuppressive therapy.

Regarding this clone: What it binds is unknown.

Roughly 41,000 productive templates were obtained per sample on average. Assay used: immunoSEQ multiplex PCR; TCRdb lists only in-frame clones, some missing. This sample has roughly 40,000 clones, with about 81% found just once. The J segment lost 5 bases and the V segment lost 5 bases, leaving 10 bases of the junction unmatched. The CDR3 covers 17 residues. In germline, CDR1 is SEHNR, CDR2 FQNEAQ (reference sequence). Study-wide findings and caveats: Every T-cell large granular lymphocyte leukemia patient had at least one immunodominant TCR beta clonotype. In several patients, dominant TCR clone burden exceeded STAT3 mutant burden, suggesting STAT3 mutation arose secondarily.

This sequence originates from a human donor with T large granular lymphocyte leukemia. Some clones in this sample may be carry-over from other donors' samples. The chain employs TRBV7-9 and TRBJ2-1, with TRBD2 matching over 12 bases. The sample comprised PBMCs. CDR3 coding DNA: TGTGCCAGCAGCCCCCGCCTAGCGGGGGGGCCCAACAATGAGCAGTTCTTC. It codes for CASSPRLAGGPNNEQFF.